These 18 T cell receptor beta chains originate from one sample sequenced in a study of CD8+CD57+ T cells in acquired aplastic anemia (dated by TCRdb to the late 2010s). The patients picked for sequencing were ones in whom flow cytometry had shown an expansion of CD8+CD57+ cells. TCRdb shows the sequencer as Illumina HiSeq 2000. Genomic DNA was used as template for profiling of TCR beta VDJ combinations and CDR3 sequences. TCRdb reprocessed the public reads (quality trimming at Q25 with fastp, clone calling with MiXCR) and kept in-frame beta chains. Identical CDR3 protein sequences are pooled into one entry, listed with their most common genes and DNA. The sample data list 90,000 to 150,000 distinct CDR3 sequences, and over 55% of these were observed just once. The biggest ten clones account for 25% to 35% of the sample. Sample: sorted CD4+, CD8+, or CD8+CD57+ T cells (not recorded which) from PBMCs. Source of these receptors: a human donor with aplastic anemia.

This clonotype was recorded many times. The V call is TRBV4-3, the J call TRBJ2-5; D remains unclear. V dropped 0 bases and J dropped 0 bases, with 14 bases sitting between them. The CDR3 is made up of 17 amino acids. CDR1 and CDR2 from the germline V gene are LGHNA and YSLEER. The CDR3 is CASSQEVGTAYQETQYF. CDR3 bases: TGCGCCAGCAGCCAAGAGGTGGGAACGGCGTACCAAGAGACCCAGTACTTC.

This chain connects TRBV10-3 to TRBJ2-7; tentative D call: TRBD1 (6 bases). The length of the CDR3 is 13 residues. Germline V gene lookup returns CDR1 ENHRY and CDR2 SYGVKD. Trimming took 7 bases from V and 8 from J, leaving 18 bases between them. DNA of the CDR3: TGTGCCATCAAGGCGACAGGCCCGGGGAAGCAGTACTTC. This encodes CAIKATGPGKQYF.

The J gene is TRBJ1-2, the V gene TRBV29-1; D might be TRBD1 (5 bases). The V gene lost 7 bases and the J gene lost 2 bases, with 17 bases spanning the gap. This CDR3 contains 14 residues. Germline assignment: CDR1 SQVTM and CDR2 ANQGSEA. CDR3 residues: CSASSGRWNYGYTF. In DNA form, the CDR3 reads TGCAGCGCCTCCTCAGGGAGGTGGAACTATGGCTACACCTTC.

J is TRBJ1-5 and V is TRBV15, with 7 bases matching TRBD1. The CDR3 has 14 amino acids. The trim removed 6 bases at V and 7 bases at J, leaving 9 bases unmatched. The germline V gene encodes CDR1 LNHNV and CDR2 YYDKDF (reference sequence). CDR3: CATSPTGIYQPQHF. The CDR3 DNA sequence: TGTGCCACCAGTCCGACAGGGATATACCAGCCCCAGCATTTT.

Notes on this clonotype: A much more abundant neighbour one base away suggests this may be a read error. This sequence joins TRBV11-1 and TRBJ2-1, with D possibly TRBD1 on 6 matching bases. The germline V gene has CDR1 SGHAT and CDR2 FQDESV (reference sequence). This CDR3 has 16 amino acids. DNA of the CDR3: TGTACCAGCAGCCTACAAATGGACAGCAATTACAATGAGCAGTTCTTC. Protein sequence: CTSSLQMDSNYNEQFF.

The chain couples TRBV19 to TRBJ1-5; no clear D gene. Trimming took off 0 bases at V and 7 bases at J, with 7 bases between the two ends. Germline-derived CDR1 and CDR2 are LNHDA and SQIVND (reference sequence). This CDR3 contains 13 residues. This chain's CDR3 is CASSIERSQPQHF. Written as DNA, the CDR3 is TGTGCCAGTAGTATAGAGCGCAGCCAGCCCCAGCATTTT.

The genes are TRBV28 and TRBJ2-1; TRBD2 might be the D (6 bases). With 2 bases removed from V and 4 bases from J, the gap between germline ends came to 15 bases. This CDR3 spans 16 amino acids. The V gene's germline CDR1 is MDHEN and CDR2 SYDVKM. CDR3 residues: CASSLLGAGFYNEQFF. CDR3 DNA: TGTGCCAGCAGTTTACTCGGGGCGGGGTTTTACAATGAGCAGTTCTTC.

V gene TRBV2 combines with J gene TRBJ2-5; D gene unclear. Trimming removed 6 bases at V and 8 bases at J, with 13 bases between. The CDR3 is made up of 12 amino acids. Looked up from germline, CDR1 is SNHLY and CDR2 is FYNNEI. The CDR3 spells CASSVEKSTQYF. CDR3 nucleotides: TGTGCCAGCAGCGTCGAGAAAAGTACCCAGTACTTC. Supplemented by reference TRBV2 and TRBJ2-5, the full variable domain reads EPEVTQTPSHQVTQMGQEVILRCVPISNHLYFYWYRQILGQKVEFLVSFYNNEISEKSEIFDDQFSVERPDGSNFTLKIRSTKLEDSAMYFCASSVEKSTQYFGPGTRLLVL.

This chain links TRBV15 with TRBJ2-7, with D possibly matching TRBD2 (6 bases). Germline V gene data show CDR1 as LNHNV and CDR2 as YYDKDF (reference sequence). V lost 8 bases, J lost 3 bases, and 14 bases lay in between. The CDR3 has 13 amino acids. The CDR3 loop reads CATGGGDLYEQYF. In DNA, the CDR3 is TGTGCCACCGGAGGCGGGGACCTCTACGAGCAGTACTTC.

This clonotype has a count of ten or more. V usage is TRBV9 and J usage is TRBJ2-1; perhaps D is TRBD1 or TRBD2 (5 bases each). Trimming pared 0 bases from V and 7 bases from J, leaving 8 bases between. The germline CDR1 and CDR2 sequences are SGDLS and YYNGEE. The CDR3 is 13 residues long. CDR3 nucleotides: TGTGCCAGCAGCGTAGGGGGGAATAATGAGCAGTTCTTC. This codes for CASSVGGNNEQFF.

This clonotype appeared many times. This chain uses TRBV9 with TRBJ2-2, with unresolved D. Germline CDR1 is SGDLS and CDR2 is YYNGEE. V was pared by 5 bases and J by 6 bases, with 14 bases between. The CDR3 length is 14 residues. The CDR3: CASRDLYGAGELFF. DNA of the CDR3: TGTGCCAGCAGGGACCTTTACGGAGCCGGGGAGCTGTTTTTT.

CDR3 loop: CASSEFGDTEAFF. The CDR3 coding sequence is TGCGCCAGCAGTGAGTTTGGTGACACTGAAGCTTTCTTT. The gene calls are TRBV10-1 and TRBJ1-1; D gene unclear. Trimming took 1 base from V and 3 from J, leaving 6 bases between them. The CDR3 is made up of 13 amino acids. CDR1 and CDR2 from the germline V gene are WNHNN and SYGVQD (reference sequence).

The genes are TRBV7-2 and TRBJ2-1, with unresolved D. Germline CDR1 reads SGHTA; CDR2 reads FQGNSA. V was cut by 4 bases and J by 10 bases, with 11 bases left in between. The CDR3 is 12 residues long. CDR3 region: CASSSFSWEQFF. CDR3 nucleotide sequence: TGTGCCAGCAGCTCATTTTCATGGGAGCAGTTCTTC.

In this sample, this clonotype turned up a few times. The J gene is TRBJ1-2, the V gene TRBV19; 7 bases match TRBD1. Germline V gene sequence: CDR1 LNHDA, CDR2 SQIVND (reference sequence). This CDR3 has 13 amino acids. Trimming removed 9 bases from V and 5 bases from J; junction bases left unmatched: 9. CDR3 sequence reads: CASEDRELYGYTF. CDR3 DNA: TGTGCCAGCGAAGACAGGGAGCTATATGGCTACACCTTC.

This rearrangement joins TRBV20-1 to TRBJ2-1; D call uncertain. V lost 4 bases and J lost 8, with 15 bases in between. The CDR3 spans 13 residues. Per germline, CDR1 DFQATT and CDR2 SNEGSKA (reference sequence). The CDR3 coding sequence is TGCAGTGCTAAGCCCGTGACACTGGATGAGCAGTTCTTC. It yields the protein CSAKPVTLDEQFF.

The rearrangement joins TRBV29-1 to TRBJ2-5, with D uncertain. Trimming removed 4 bases at V and 2 bases at J, with 14 bases between. Germline-derived CDR1 and CDR2 are SQVTM and ANQGSEA. The CDR3 has 14 residues. The CDR3 is CSVAWLSAQETQYF. The CDR3, as DNA: TGCAGCGTTGCCTGGCTTTCAGCACAAGAGACCCAGTACTTC.

This clonotype occurred once. V is TRBV11-2 and J is TRBJ2-7; 15 nucleotides align to TRBD2. Trimming took 3 bases from V and 3 from J; bases not matched to a gene: 3. This CDR3 has 16 residues. Germline V gene sequence: CDR1 SGHAT, CDR2 FQNNGV. The CDR3 sequence is CASSLRTSGRDYEQYF. The CDR3 nucleotides are TGTGCCAGCAGCTTGAGGACTAGCGGGAGGGACTACGAGCAGTACTTC.

This clonotype turned up a few times. The chain couples TRBV7-8 to TRBJ2-7; 9 bases are shared with TRBD1. The CDR3 extends over 14 amino acids. J lost 5 bases, V lost 1 base, and 3 bases had no gene match. Germline values: CDR1 SGHVS, CDR2 FQNEAQ. The chain's CDR3 is CASSLGDRAHEQYF. The CDR3 bases are TGTGCCAGCAGCTTAGGGGACAGGGCTCACGAGCAGTACTTC. Full variable domain (missing parts from reference TRBV7-8 and TRBJ2-7): GAGVSQSPRYKVAKRGQDVALRCDPISGHVSLFWYQQALGQGPEFLTYFQNEAQLDKSGLPSDRFFAERPEGSVSTLKIQRTQQEDSAVYLCASSLGDRAHEQYFGPGTRLTVT.